The source of this T cell receptor (beta chain) is a study of T cells after posttransplantation cyclophosphamide. This clone was counted only a few times. Its antigen is not known. Looked up from germline, CDR1 is LGHNA and CDR2 is YSLEER. The germline V and J ends were trimmed by 4 bases and 2 bases, with 17 bases remaining between them. This CDR3 comprises 16 residues. A marrow graft followed busulfan-fludarabine conditioning, with cyclophosphamide on days +3 and +4. The assay was immunoSEQ multiplex PCR, and TCRdb's table has in-frame clones only and misses some. The table includes under 8,500 clones, roughly four fifths detected once. Study observations and caveats: Skin or GI-infiltrating T cells shared few TRB sequences with blood.

The source was CD4+ T cells sorted from blood, collected approximately 1,200 days after allogeneic stem cell transplant with posttransplant cyclophosphamide. The source of this sequence is a female patient in her 40s who received an allogeneic stem cell transplant from a related donor, was CMV-positive, and had no GVHD. A subset of T cells may come from the graft donor. The chain uses TRBV4-3 and TRBJ1-2, with D possibly matching TRBD1 (6 bases). The CDR3 is CASSPGRQRGNYGYTF. The CDR3 bases are TGCGCCAGCAGCCCGGGCAGACAGAGGGGGAACTATGGCTACACCTTC.